This passage covers 22 T cell receptor beta chains from one sample sequenced in a study of neoadjuvant anti-PD-1 for oral cavity cancer. Generated by immunoSEQ multiplex PCR, the TCRdb table keeps only in-frame clones and is missing some. The table has 65,000 to 70,000 clones, 85% to 90% seen once. The time point here: after neoadjuvant nivolumab, at surgical resection. Here the sequenced sample was PBMCs, taken after nivolumab (anti-PD-1) treatment. Every receptor here comes from a person between 40 and 80 years old with oral cavity squamous cell carcinoma.

The rearrangement links TRBV29-1 to TRBJ2-1; D remains unclear. V was pared by 1 base and J by 5 bases, with 6 bases between. Germline CDR1 SQVTM, CDR2 ANQGSEA. The CDR3 totals 12 residues. Here the CDR3 DNA reads TGCAGCGTTGAAGGCCAGAACAATGAGCAGTTCTTC. Translation gives CSVEGQNNEQFF.

This clone was counted a single time. The chain links TRBV2 to TRBJ2-1, with D perhaps TRBD1 or TRBD2 (6 bases each). Germline lookup yields CDR1 SNHLY and CDR2 FYNNEI. The CDR3 is made up of 13 amino acids. Trimming cost V 3 bases and J 10 bases, with 13 bases left between them. In DNA form, the CDR3 reads TGTGCCAGCAGTGAGGTGGGGGGCTTGGAGCAGTTCTTC. Its translation: CASSEVGGLEQFF.

The CDR3 loop is CASSGQGMAGELFF. The CDR3 nucleotides are TGTGCCAGCAGTGGACAGGGAATGGCCGGGGAGCTGTTTTTT. The J gene is TRBJ2-2, the V gene TRBV2; 7 bases agree with TRBD1. This CDR3 spans 14 amino acids. Trimming removed 4 bases from V and 6 bases from J; junction bases left unmatched: 5. CDR1 SNHLY and CDR2 FYNNEI come from the germline V gene.

This sequence joins TRBV11-1 and TRBJ1-1; 9 bases align to TRBD1. J was trimmed by 4 bases and V by 5 bases; bases with no gene match: 5. The CDR3 is made up of 14 amino acids. Per germline, CDR1 SGHAT and CDR2 FQDESV (reference sequence). DNA of the CDR3: TGTGCCAGCAGCGAGGGACAGGGAAGCACTGAAGCTTTCTTT. Its translation: CASSEGQGSTEAFF.

The CDR3, as DNA: TGTGCCAGTAGCCAACAGGGTGGGAAAGCTTTCTTT. It translates to CASSQQGGKAFF. This chain joins TRBV19 and TRBJ1-1; TRBD1 is a possible D gene (6 bases). V lost 6 bases, J lost 9 bases, and 14 bases lay in between. The germline V gene encodes CDR1 LNHDA and CDR2 SQIVND (reference sequence). This CDR3 comprises 12 residues.

The CDR3: CAWGGGGAHSYEQYF. DNA for the CDR3: TGTGCCTGGGGGGGAGGAGGTGCGCATTCCTACGAGCAGTACTTC. The rearrangement joins TRBV30 to TRBJ2-7; D might be TRBD2 (6 bases). CDR1 and CDR2 from the germline V gene are GTSNPN and SVGIG (reference sequence). The CDR3 spans 15 residues. V lost 5 bases and J lost 1, with 18 bases in between.

The chain employs TRBV5-5 and TRBJ1-3; D not resolved. The CDR3 is 16 residues long. V was trimmed by 0 bases and J by 1 base, leaving 11 bases between them. The germline CDR1 and CDR2 sequences are SGHKS and YYEKEE (reference sequence). The CDR3 sequence is CASSLATQDSGNTIYF. Written as DNA, the CDR3 is TGTGCCAGCAGCTTGGCTACACAAGATTCTGGAAACACCATATATTTT.

This sequence joins TRBV11-2 and TRBJ1-6; 7 nucleotides match TRBD1. CDR1 SGHAT and CDR2 FQNNGV come from the germline V gene. Unmatched junction bases numbered 9, after V lost 5 bases and J lost 5 bases. This CDR3 is built from 16 residues. The DNA for the CDR3 is TGTGCCAGCAGCCTGTCGACAGGGCCCAATAATTCACCCCTCCACTTT. Translating it yields CASSLSTGPNNSPLHF.

V is TRBV5-1 and J is TRBJ1-1; D is unresolved. V lost 4 bases, J lost 2 bases, and 3 bases lay in between. Germline CDR1 is SGHRS and CDR2 is YFSETQ. There are 11 residues in the CDR3. The CDR3 reads CASSINTEAFF. In DNA, the CDR3 is TGCGCCAGCAGCATAAACACTGAAGCTTTCTTT.

The genes are TRBV10-1 and TRBJ1-1; 7 bases align to TRBD1. Germline trimming cut 0 bases from V and 7 bases from J; bases unmatched to any gene: 8. Germline V gene data show CDR1 as WNHNN and CDR2 as SYGVQD (reference sequence). CDR3 length: 15 amino acids. CDR3 protein: CASSESVTGAREAFF. The CDR3 DNA follows: TGCGCCAGCAGTGAGTCAGTAACAGGGGCGCGTGAAGCTTTCTTT.

The chain joins TRBV5-1 to TRBJ1-2, with TRBD1 identical over 8 bases. V lost 1 base and J lost 6; bases outside the gene matches: 5. The CDR3 runs to 14 residues. Looked up from germline, CDR1 is SGHRS and CDR2 is YFSETQ. CDR3 region: CASSLSGGADGYTF. CDR3 nucleotide sequence: TGCGCCAGCAGCTTGTCAGGGGGCGCCGATGGCTACACCTTC.

The rearrangement links TRBV11-2 to TRBJ2-2; D gene ambiguous. The CDR3 has 14 amino acids. Germline CDR1 SGHAT, CDR2 FQNNGV. Trimming shortened V by 1 base and J by 9 bases, and 12 bases separated the two germline ends. The CDR3 nucleotides read TGTGCCAGCAGCTTAGTTGGGTATTCAAGGGAGCTGTTTTTT. It translates to CASSLVGYSRELFF.

This clone was detected once. V is TRBV5-1 and J is TRBJ2-1; TRBD2 matches 11 bases. Germline loops: CDR1 SGHRS, CDR2 YFSETQ. This CDR3 is built from 16 residues. The junction had 7 bases not matched to a gene; V was cut back by 0 bases and J by 8 bases. CDR3 sequence reads: CASSLEASGGRDEQFF. DNA for the CDR3: TGCGCCAGCAGCTTGGAAGCTAGCGGGGGGAGGGATGAGCAGTTCTTC.

The genes are TRBV19 and TRBJ1-5; unclear D gene. V was pared by 1 base and J by 4 bases, with 8 bases between. The CDR3 extends over 14 amino acids. Germline values: CDR1 LNHDA, CDR2 SQIVND (reference sequence). This chain's CDR3 is CASSIVPDNQPQHF. CDR3 DNA sequence: TGTGCCAGTAGTATAGTTCCAGATAATCAGCCCCAGCATTTT.

The chain has TRBV10-2 and TRBJ2-3, with TRBD2 as a possible D gene (5 bases). Trimming cost V 8 bases and J 0 bases, with 9 bases left between them. CDR3 length: 13 amino acids. Looked up from germline, CDR1 is WSHSY and CDR2 is SAAADI. The CDR3 bases are TGCGCCAGCCTAGCCCTTAGCACAGATACGCAGTATTTT. Translated, it gives CASLALSTDTQYF.

This sequence joins TRBV4-1 and TRBJ1-4; 7 bases are a match to TRBD1. The trim removed 6 bases at V and 7 bases at J, leaving 8 bases unmatched. Germline-derived CDR1 and CDR2 are MGHRA and YSYEKL. The CDR3 sequence is 14 residues long. CDR3 protein: CASSWVRQGEKLFF. DNA of the CDR3: TGCGCCAGCAGTTGGGTAAGACAGGGTGAAAAACTGTTTTTT.

The J gene is TRBJ2-1, the V gene TRBV1; the D call TRBD2 from the table was never checked on the DNA. TRBV1 is designated a pseudogene. The CDR3 runs to 15 residues. The CDR3 is CTSSPGLAGAGQQFF. Here the CDR3 DNA reads TGCACCAGCAGCCCGGGACTAGCGGGAGCCGGCCAGCAGTTCTTC.

Turning to this clone: Other DNA sequences in this sample translate to the same CDR3. This chain joins TRBV10-2 and TRBJ1-5, with a tentative D call TRBD1 (5 bases). Per germline, CDR1 WSHSY and CDR2 SAAADI. CDR3 length: 12 residues. The V end was cut by 6 bases, the J end by 3 bases, with 6 bases between. As DNA, the CDR3 is TGCGCCAGCAGGGACAACAATCAGCCCCAGCATTTT. Translating gives CASRDNNQPQHF.

This chain links TRBV2 with TRBJ2-2, with D perhaps TRBD1 (5 bases). The CDR3 runs 12 residues. The germline CDR1 and CDR2 sequences are SNHLY and FYNNEI. Trimming cost V 11 bases and J 3 bases, with 10 bases left between them. CDR3 in DNA: TGTGCCGTCTCCAGGGACACCGGGGAGCTGTTTTTT. Translation gives CAVSRDTGELFF.

The chain uses TRBV30 and TRBJ2-1; 8 bases align to TRBD2. The CDR3 is made up of 15 amino acids. CDR1 GTSNPN and CDR2 SVGIG come from the germline V gene (reference sequence). Trimming removed 3 bases from V and 4 bases from J; junction bases left unmatched: 8. CDR3 DNA sequence: TGTGCCTGGAGGAGTGCCAGCGGGGGATACAATGAGCAGTTCTTC. Translated: CAWRSASGGYNEQFF. Full variable domain (remainder filled in from reference TRBV30 and TRBJ2-1): SQTIHQWPATLVQPVGSPLSLECTVEGTSNPNLYWYRQAAGRGLQLLFYSVGIGQISSEVPQNLSASRPQDRQFILSSKKLLLSDSGFYLCAWRSASGGYNEQFFGPGTRLTVL.

This clone showed up just a few times. This rearrangement joins TRBV9 to TRBJ1-5; TRBD1 might be the D (5 bases). The V end was cut by 4 bases, the J end by 2 bases, with 19 bases between. The CDR3 runs to 17 residues. Germline assignment: CDR1 SGDLS and CDR2 YYNGEE. The CDR3 here is CASSPGDTGRGNQPQHF. CDR3 nucleotides: TGTGCCAGCAGCCCCGGTGACACGGGACGGGGCAATCAGCCCCAGCATTTT.

This chain uses TRBV28 with TRBJ1-4, with D unresolved. CDR3 size: 14 residues. V was pared by 8 bases and J by 5 bases, with 15 bases between. Per germline, CDR1 MDHEN and CDR2 SYDVKM. CDR3 bases: TGTGCCAGCGGTCCTCGCTGGAGGAATGAAAAACTGTTTTTT. Its translation: CASGPRWRNEKLFF.